Included here is one T cell receptor beta chain sequence, with context. No antigen is known for it. The read ends 3 residues early relative to the CDR3; the germline J gene fills the gap. Assay used: immunoSEQ multiplex PCR; TCRdb lists only in-frame clones, some missing. The clone table shows roughly 5,300 clones, with the ten largest holding 6.7%. Looked up from germline, CDR1 is MGHRA and CDR2 is YSYEKL. The CDR3 is 15 residues long. The V gene lost 1 base and the J gene lost 0 bases, with 7 bases spanning the gap. The data stem from a study of Tregs in tolerant kidney transplant recipients. Mixed chimerism was transient after nonmyeloablative marrow transplants from related graft donors. Unstimulated regulatory T cells (CD4+CD25+CD127-), CD4+CD25- non-regulatory cells, CD4 and CD8 cells were FACS-sorted from thawed PBMCs. Regarding the study as a whole: Tolerant patients' donor-specific Tregs expanded beyond overall Tregs, suggesting antigen-driven growth. The most relevant donor-specific Treg TCRbeta repertoire apparently came from expansion with activated donor B cells.

The rearrangement joins TRBV4-1 to TRBJ2-1; no reliable D call. This TCR was sampled from a human patient who received a combined kidney and bone marrow transplant. The graft donor may account for some of the T cells. The sample consisted of CD4+ T cells from blood (PBMCs), taken approximately 15 months after the transplant. This chain's CDR3 is CASSQVPSSYNEQFF. The sequenced part of the CDR3 DNA is TGCGCCAGCAGCCAAGTACCCAGCTCCTACAATGAG.